This note documents a single T cell receptor (beta chain) sequence. Its cognate antigen is unknown. The data were taken from a study of T cell repertoires in cytomegalovirus infection. About the study: HLA-C-restricted CMV epitopes, recently identified, and well-studied HLA-B-restricted ones were used by the study. The study's findings and limits: HLA-C-restricted CMV-specific TCR beta clonotypes prevailed in the ex vivo response.

The CDR3 is made up of 16 amino acids. V dropped 6 bases and J dropped 4; count of bases not matched to a gene: 7. Germline-derived CDR1 and CDR2 are WSHSY and SAAADI. Using its own MiXCR run on the reads, TCRdb lists one record per CDR3 protein. The top ten clones hold over 10% of a sample with approximately 1,000,000 distinct CDR3 sequences, roughly 30% of them seen once. This specimen was cultured CD8+ T cells from PBMCs, taken from culture after CMV antigen stimulation. This receptor was obtained from a human donor in good health (CMV status not recorded). Some clones in this sample may be carry-over from other donors' samples. V gene TRBV10-2 combines with J gene TRBJ2-2; 11 nucleotides align to TRBD2. The CDR3 DNA reads TGCGCCAGCAGGGCTAGCGGGGGGACAATCACCGGGGAGCTGTTTTTT. Its translation is CASRASGGTITGELFF.